This entry is about one T cell receptor (beta chain). Its specific antigen is unknown. No base qualities exist here, and no much larger clone lies one base off it. These data belong to a study of identical twins (dated by TCRdb to the mid-2010s). In the study overall: The study deep-sequenced TCR alpha and beta repertoires from monozygotic twins, unrelated adults of various ages and cord blood to test whether fetal clonotypes persist. To rule out contamination, the twin experiments were replicated at different times with different library preparation protocols.

The library was generated by 5' RACE. The instrument given in TCRdb is Illumina HiSeq 2000. Template switching introduced a universal primer binding site; the final cDNA contained a unique molecular identifier, enabling accurate counting of TCR cDNA molecules. Specific primers in the conserved constant-segment region were used to synthesize first-strand cDNA for TCR alpha and beta chains. To control for contamination, each cDNA library was double barcoded with a SMART-Mk sample barcode plus Illumina barcodes. TruSeq adapter sequences along with Illumina sample barcodes were introduced in two successive PCR steps. The Illumina HiSeq platform was used with custom primers to sequence TCR alpha and beta cDNA libraries. On the study's bioinformatics: Unique molecular identifiers were extracted from raw reads with MiGEC, and CDR3 positions were determined with MiXCR. Recombination models were inferred per individual with the repgenHMM and IGoR tools using an EM algorithm. Shared clonotype analysis was performed with the tcR package in R, normalizing sharing by the product of cloneset sizes. To study raw recombination without the effects of thymic and clonal selection, out-of-frame nonproductive sequences were analyzed. Clones were called with MiXCR by TCRdb after fastp trimmed the public reads at Q25, and only in-frame beta chains were retained. Duplicate CDR3 protein sequences are folded into a single record with the most common DNA and genes. The V and J calls and clone size come from TCRdb's table, not from the authors' own analysis. The sample table lists about 240,000 distinct CDR3 sequences, more than 9% of them with a count of one. The ten top clones hold more than 8% of the sample.

Every donor in the study was a healthy Caucasian. Miltenyi CD45RO+ enrichment and human naive T-cell isolation kits were used to isolate memory (CD45RO+) and naive T cells from PBMC. The study at large found these results: Out-of-frame TCR alpha sequences shared between twins showed an excess of low generation-probability sequences compared with coincidental sharing between unrelated individuals. Fewer insertions were carried by abundant cord blood beta clonotypes, a similar but weaker trend appeared in young adult naive repertoires, and no such trend appeared in memory repertoires. Out-of-frame TCR alpha sharing in monozygotic twins was systematically underestimated by recombination models, whereas sharing between unrelated individuals was in agreement with the recombination models. Conclusions relied on cross-sectional statistical analysis, since the same donors could not be followed over many years. Invariant T cells such as MAIT and iNKT could partly confound zero-insertion analyses, though diverse VJ usage argued against this for most clonotypes. In beta out-of-frame sequences, excess twin sharing was weaker, because having fewer shared sequences lowered the signal-to-noise ratio.

Trimming leaves V shorter by 5 bases and J shorter by 5 bases, with the junction holding 8 bases beyond the gene matches. CDR1 and CDR2 are drawn from the germline V gene: ENHRY, SYGVKD. Reading from cysteine to phenylalanine, the CDR3 counts 15 amino acids. This entry keeps only the CDR3 DNA: 45 bases, framed from base 1. Sequencing input: memory T cells sorted from blood. The sample's cell subset or site, from its label and the paper: CD45RO+ enriched T cells. This sequence uses TRBV10-3 and TRBJ2-7, and 11 junctional nucleotides match TRBD1. This sequence originates from a man between 50 and 59 years old in good health. The DNA sequence reads TGTGCCATCAGTATTGGGGGACAGGGGGATCACGAGCAGTACTTC. Its protein is CAISIGGQGDHEQYF.